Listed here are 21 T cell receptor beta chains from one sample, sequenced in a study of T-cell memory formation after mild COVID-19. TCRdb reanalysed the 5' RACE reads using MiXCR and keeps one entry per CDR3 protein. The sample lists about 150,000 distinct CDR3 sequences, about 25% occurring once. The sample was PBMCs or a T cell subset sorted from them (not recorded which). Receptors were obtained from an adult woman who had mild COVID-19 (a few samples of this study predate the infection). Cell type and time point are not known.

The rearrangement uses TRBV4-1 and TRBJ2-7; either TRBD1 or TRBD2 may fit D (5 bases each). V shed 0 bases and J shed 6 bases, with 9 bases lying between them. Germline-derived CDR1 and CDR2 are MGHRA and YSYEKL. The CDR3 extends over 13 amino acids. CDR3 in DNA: TGCGCCAGCAGCCAAGAAGGGGCGGGCGAGCAGTACTTC. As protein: CASSQEGAGEQYF.

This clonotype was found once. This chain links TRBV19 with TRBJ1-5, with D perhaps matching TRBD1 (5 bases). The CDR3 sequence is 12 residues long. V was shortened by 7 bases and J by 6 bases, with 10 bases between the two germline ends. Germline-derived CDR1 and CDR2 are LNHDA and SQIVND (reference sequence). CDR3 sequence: CASTSGSQPQHF. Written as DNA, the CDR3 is TGTGCCAGTACCTCAGGGTCTCAGCCCCAGCATTTT.

The CDR3 region has the DNA TGCAGCGTTGAAGACTCCCATGGGACACCCCAGCATTTT. Its translation: CSVEDSHGTPQHF. V gene TRBV29-1 combines with J gene TRBJ1-5; TRBD1 might be the D (6 bases). The germline gives CDR1 SQVTM, CDR2 ANQGSEA. The CDR3 totals 13 residues. V shed 0 bases and J shed 10 bases, with 13 bases lying between them.

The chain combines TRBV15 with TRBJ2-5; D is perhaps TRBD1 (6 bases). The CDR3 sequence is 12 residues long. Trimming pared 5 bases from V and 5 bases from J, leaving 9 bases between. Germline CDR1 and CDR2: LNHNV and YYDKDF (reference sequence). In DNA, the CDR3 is TGTGCCACCAGCGGGGACACCGAGACCCAGTACTTC. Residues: CATSGDTETQYF.

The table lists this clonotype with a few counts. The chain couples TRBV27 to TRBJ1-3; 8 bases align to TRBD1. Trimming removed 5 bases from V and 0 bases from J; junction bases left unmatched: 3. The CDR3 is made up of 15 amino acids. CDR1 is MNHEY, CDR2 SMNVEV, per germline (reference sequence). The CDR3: CASSRDRSSGNTIYF. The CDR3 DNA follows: TGTGCCAGCAGTCGGGACAGGAGCTCTGGAAACACCATATATTTT.

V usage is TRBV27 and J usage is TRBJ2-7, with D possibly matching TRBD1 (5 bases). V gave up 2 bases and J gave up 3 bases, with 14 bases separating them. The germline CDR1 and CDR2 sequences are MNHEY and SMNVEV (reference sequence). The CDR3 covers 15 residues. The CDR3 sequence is CASSLGISGFYEQYF. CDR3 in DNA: TGTGCCAGCAGTTTAGGTATATCAGGGTTCTACGAGCAGTACTTC.

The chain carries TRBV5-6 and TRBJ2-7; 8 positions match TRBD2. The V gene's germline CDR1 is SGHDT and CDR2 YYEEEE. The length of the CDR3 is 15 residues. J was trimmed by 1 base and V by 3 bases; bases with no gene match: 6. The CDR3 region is CASSSFSGVSYEQYF. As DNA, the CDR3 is TGTGCCAGCAGCTCCTTTAGCGGGGTATCCTACGAGCAGTACTTC.

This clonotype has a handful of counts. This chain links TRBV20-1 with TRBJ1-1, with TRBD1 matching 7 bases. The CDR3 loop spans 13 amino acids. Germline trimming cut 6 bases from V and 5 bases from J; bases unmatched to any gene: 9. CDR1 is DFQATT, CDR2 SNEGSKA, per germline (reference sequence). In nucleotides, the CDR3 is TGCAGTGCCTACGAGGGGGCGAGAACTGAAGCTTTCTTT. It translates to CSAYEGARTEAFF.

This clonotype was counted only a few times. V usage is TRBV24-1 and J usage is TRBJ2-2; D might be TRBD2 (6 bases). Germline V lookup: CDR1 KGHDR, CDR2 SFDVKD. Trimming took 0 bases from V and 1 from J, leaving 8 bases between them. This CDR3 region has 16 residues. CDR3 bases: TGTGCCACCAGTGATTTGGACGGGAGGAACACCGGGGAGCTGTTTTTT. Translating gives CATSDLDGRNTGELFF.

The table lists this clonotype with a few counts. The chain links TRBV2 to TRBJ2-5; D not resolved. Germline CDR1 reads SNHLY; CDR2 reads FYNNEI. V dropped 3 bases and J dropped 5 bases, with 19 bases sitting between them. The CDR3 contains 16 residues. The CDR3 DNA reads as TGTGCCAGCAGTGAGCCCAGGAAGTCATTAGGGGAGACCCAGTACTTC. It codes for CASSEPRKSLGETQYF.

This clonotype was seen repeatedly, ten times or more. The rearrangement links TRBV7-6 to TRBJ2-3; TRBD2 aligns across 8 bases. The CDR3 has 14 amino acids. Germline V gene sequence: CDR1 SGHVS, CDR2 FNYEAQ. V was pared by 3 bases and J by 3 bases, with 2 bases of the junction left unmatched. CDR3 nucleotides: TGTGCCAGCAGCTTTAGCGGGGAAACAGATACGCAGTATTTT. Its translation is CASSFSGETDTQYF. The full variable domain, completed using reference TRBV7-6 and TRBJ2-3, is GAGVSQSPRYKVTKRGQDVALRCDPISGHVSLYWYRQALGQGPEFLTYFNYEAQQDKSGLPNDRFSAERPEGSISTLTIQRTEQRDSAMYRCASSFSGETDTQYFGPGTRLTVL.

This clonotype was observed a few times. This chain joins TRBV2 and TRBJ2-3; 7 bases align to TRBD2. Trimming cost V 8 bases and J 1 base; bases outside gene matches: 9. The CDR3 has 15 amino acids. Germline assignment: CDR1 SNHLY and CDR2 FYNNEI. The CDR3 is CASGASGWGTDTQYF. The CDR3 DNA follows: TGTGCCAGCGGAGCTAGCGGATGGGGCACAGATACGCAGTATTTT.

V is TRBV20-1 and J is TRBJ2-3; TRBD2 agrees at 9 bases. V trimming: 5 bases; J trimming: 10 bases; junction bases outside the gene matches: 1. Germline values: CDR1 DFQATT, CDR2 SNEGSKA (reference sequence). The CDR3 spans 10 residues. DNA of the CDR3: TGCAGTGCTCCTAGCGGGGCGCAGTATTTT. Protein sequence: CSAPSGAQYF.

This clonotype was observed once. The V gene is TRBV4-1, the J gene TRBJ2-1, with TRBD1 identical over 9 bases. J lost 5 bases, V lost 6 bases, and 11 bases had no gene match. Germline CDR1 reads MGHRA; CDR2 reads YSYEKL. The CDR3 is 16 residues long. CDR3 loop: CASSYPGTGSDNEQFF. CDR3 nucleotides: TGCGCCAGCAGTTACCCGGGGACAGGGTCTGACAATGAGCAGTTCTTC.

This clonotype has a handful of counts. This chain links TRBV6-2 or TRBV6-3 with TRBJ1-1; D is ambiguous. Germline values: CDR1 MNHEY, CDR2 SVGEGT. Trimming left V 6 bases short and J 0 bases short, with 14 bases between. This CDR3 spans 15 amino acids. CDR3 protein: CASSPTFDMNTEAFF. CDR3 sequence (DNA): TGTGCCAGCAGCCCTACTTTCGACATGAACACTGAAGCTTTCTTT.

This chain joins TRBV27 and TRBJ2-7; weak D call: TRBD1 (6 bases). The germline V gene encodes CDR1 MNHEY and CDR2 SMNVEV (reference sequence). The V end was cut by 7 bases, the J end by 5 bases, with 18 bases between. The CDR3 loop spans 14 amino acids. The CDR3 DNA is TGTGCCAGCATGATCACCAGGGGAATCGACGAGCAGTACTTC. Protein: CASMITRGIDEQYF.

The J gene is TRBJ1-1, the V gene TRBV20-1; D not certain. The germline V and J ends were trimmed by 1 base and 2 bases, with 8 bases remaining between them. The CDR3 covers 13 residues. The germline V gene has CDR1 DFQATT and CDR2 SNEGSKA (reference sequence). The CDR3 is CSARGVRNTEAFF. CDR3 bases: TGCAGTGCTAGAGGGGTAAGAAACACTGAAGCTTTCTTT.

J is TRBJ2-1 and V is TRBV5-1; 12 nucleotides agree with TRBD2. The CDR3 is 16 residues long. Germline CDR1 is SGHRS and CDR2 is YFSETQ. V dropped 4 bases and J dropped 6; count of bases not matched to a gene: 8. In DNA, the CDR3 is TGCGCCAGCAGCATACTGACTAGCGGGAGTCGCAATGAGCAGTTCTTC. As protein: CASSILTSGSRNEQFF.

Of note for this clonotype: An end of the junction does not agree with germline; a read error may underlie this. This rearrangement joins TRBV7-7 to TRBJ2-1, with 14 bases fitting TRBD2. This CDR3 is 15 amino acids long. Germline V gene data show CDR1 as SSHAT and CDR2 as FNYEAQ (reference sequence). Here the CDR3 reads CASSSGTSGSGEQFF. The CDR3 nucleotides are TGTGCTAGCAGCTCGGGGACTAGCGGGAGTGGAGAGCAGTTCTTC.

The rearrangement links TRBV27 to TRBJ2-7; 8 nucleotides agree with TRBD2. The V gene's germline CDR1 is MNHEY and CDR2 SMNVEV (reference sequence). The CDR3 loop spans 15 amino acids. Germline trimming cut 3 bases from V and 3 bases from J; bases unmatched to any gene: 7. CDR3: CASSLARGEGYEQYF. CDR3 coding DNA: TGTGCCAGCAGTTTGGCGCGGGGGGAAGGCTACGAGCAGTACTTC.

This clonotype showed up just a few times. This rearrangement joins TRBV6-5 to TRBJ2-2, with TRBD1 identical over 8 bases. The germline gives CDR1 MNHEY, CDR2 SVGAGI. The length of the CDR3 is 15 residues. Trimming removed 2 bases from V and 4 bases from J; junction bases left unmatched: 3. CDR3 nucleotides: TGTGCCAGCAGTTACGGACAGGGCGGCACCGGGGAGCTGTTTTTT. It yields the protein CASSYGQGGTGELFF.